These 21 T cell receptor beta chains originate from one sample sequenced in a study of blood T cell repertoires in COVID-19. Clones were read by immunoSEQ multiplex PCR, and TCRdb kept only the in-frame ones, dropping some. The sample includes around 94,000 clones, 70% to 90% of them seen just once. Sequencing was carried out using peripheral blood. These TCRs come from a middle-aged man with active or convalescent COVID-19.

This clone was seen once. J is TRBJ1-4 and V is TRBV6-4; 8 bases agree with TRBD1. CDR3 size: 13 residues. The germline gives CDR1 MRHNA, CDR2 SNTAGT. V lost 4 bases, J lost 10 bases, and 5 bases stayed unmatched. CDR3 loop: CASSGGQGRKLFF. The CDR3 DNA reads TGTGCCAGCAGTGGCGGACAGGGAAGAAAACTGTTTTTT.

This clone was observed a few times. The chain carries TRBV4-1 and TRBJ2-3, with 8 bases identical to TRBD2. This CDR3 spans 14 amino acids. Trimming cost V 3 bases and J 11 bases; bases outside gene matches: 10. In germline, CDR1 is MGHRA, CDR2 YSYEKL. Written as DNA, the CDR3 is TGCGCCAGCAGCCAGCCGACTAGCGCCCCGGAGCAGTATTTT. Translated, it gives CASSQPTSAPEQYF.

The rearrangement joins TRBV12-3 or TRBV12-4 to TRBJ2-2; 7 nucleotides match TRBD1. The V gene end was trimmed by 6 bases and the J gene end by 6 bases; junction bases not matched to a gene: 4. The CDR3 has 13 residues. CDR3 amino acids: CASRDREAGELFF. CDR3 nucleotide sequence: TGTGCCAGCAGAGACAGGGAAGCCGGGGAGCTGTTTTTT.

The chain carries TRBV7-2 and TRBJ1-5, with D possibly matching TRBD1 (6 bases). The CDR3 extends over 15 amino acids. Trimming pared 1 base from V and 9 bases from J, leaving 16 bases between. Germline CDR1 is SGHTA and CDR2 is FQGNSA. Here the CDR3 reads CASSLEWGHPGPQHF. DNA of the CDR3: TGTGCCAGCAGCTTAGAATGGGGACACCCTGGGCCCCAGCATTTT.

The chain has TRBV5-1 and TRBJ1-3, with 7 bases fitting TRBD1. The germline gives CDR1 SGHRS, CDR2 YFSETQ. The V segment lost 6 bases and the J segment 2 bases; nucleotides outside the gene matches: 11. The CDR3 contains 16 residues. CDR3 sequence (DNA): TGCGCCAGCACCCCCGGACAGGCGGGACCTGGAAACACCATATATTTT. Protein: CASTPGQAGPGNTIYF.

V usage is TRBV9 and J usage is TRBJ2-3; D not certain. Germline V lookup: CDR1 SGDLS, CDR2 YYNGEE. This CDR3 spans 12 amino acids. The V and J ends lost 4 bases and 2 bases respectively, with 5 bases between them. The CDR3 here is CASSPYTDTQYF. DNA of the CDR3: TGTGCCAGCAGCCCGTACACAGATACGCAGTATTTT.

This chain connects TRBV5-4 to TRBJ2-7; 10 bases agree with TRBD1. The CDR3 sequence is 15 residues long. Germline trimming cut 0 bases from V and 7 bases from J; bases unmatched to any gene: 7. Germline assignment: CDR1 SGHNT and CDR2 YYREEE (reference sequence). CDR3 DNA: TGTGCCAGCAGCTTGGGCGGGACAGGGGCCAGGGAGCAGTACTTC. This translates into CASSLGGTGAREQYF.

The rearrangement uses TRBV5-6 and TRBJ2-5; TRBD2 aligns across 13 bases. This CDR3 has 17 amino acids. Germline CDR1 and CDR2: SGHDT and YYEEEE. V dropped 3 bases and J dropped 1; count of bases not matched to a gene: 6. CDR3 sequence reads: CASSSTGLAGVQETQYF. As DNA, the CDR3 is TGTGCCAGCAGCTCGACCGGACTAGCGGGGGTCCAAGAGACCCAGTACTTC.

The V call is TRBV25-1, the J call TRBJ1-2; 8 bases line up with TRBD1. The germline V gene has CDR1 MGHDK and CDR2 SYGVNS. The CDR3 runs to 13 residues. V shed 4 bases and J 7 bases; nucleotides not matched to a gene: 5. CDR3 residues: CASSAQGALGYTF. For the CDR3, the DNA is TGTGCCAGCAGTGCCCAGGGGGCGCTTGGCTACACCTTC.

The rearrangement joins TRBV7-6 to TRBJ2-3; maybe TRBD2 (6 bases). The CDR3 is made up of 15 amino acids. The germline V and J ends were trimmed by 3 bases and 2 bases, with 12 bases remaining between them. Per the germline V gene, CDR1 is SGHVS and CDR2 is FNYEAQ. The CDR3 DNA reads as TGTGCCAGCAGCTTGACCCGGGGGACCACAGATACGCAGTATTTT. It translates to CASSLTRGTTDTQYF.

The CDR3 sequence: CASSLTSGDYEQYF. The CDR3 region has the DNA TGTGCCAGCAGCTTGACTAGCGGGGACTACGAGCAGTACTTC. V gene TRBV7-2 combines with J gene TRBJ2-7, with 11 bases identical to TRBD2. The germline V gene encodes CDR1 SGHTA and CDR2 FQGNSA. The CDR3 has 14 residues. J gave up 3 bases and V 3 bases, and 1 base lay outside the gene matches.

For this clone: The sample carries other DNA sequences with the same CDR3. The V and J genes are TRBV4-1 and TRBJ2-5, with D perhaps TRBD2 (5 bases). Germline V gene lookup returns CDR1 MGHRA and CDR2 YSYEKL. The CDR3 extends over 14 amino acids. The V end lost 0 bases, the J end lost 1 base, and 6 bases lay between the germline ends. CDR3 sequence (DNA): TGCGCCAGCAGCCAAGACGGGATCCAAGAGACCCAGTACTTC. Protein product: CASSQDGIQETQYF.

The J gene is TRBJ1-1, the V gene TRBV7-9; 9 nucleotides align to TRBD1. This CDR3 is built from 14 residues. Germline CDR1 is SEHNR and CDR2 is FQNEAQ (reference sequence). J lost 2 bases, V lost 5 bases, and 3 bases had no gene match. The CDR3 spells CASSAQGANTEAFF. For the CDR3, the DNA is TGTGCCAGCAGCGCACAGGGGGCCAACACTGAAGCTTTCTTT.

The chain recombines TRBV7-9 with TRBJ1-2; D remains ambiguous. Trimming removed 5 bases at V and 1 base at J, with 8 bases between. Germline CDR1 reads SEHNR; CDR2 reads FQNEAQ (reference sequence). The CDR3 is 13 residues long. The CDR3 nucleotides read TGTGCCAGCAGCCCCAGAGGTAACTATGGCTACACCTTC. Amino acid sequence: CASSPRGNYGYTF.

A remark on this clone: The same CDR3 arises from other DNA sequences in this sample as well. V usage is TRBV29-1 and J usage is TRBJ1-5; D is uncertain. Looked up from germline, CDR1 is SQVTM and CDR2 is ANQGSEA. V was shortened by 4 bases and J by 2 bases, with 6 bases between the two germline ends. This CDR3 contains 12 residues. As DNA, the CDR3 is TGCAGCGTTGGAGGAGGCAATCAGCCCCAGCATTTT. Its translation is CSVGGGNQPQHF.

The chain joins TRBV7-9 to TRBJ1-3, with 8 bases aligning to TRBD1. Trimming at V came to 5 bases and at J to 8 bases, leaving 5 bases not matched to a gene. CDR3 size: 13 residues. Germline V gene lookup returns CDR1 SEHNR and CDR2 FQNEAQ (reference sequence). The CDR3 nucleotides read TGTGCCAGCAGCGGACAGGGCGGGGACACCATATATTTT. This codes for CASSGQGGDTIYF.

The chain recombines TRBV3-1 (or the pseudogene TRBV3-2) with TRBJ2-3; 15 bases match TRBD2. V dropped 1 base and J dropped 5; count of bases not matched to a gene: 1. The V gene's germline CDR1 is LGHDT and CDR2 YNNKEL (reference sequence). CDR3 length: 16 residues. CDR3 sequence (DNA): TGTGCCAGCAGCCAAGCGGGACTAGCGGGGGGAGATACGCAGTATTTT. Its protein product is CASSQAGLAGGDTQYF.

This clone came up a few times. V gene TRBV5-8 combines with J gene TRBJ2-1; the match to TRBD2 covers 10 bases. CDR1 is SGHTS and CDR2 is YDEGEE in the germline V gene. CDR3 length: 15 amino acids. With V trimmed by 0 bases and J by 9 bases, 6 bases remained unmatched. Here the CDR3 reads CASSLELAGRGEQFF. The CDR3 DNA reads TGTGCCAGCAGCTTGGAACTAGCGGGGCGAGGTGAGCAGTTCTTC. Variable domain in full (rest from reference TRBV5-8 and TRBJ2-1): EAGVTQSPTHLIKTRGQQATLRCSPISGHTSVYWYQQALGLGLQFLLWYDEGEERNRGNFPPRFSGRQFPNYSSELNVNALELEDSALYLCASSLELAGRGEQFFGPGTRLTVL.

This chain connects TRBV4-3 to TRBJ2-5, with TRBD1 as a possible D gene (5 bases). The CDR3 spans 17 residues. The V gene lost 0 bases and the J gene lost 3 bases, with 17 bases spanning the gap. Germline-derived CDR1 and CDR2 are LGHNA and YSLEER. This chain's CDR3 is CASSQDLAQGGKETQYF. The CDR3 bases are TGCGCCAGCAGCCAAGATCTTGCCCAGGGTGGGAAAGAGACCCAGTACTTC.

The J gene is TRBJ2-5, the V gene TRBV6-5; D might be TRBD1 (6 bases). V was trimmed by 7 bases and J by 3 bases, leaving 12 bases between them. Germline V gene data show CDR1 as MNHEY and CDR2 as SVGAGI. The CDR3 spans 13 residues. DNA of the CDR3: TGTGCCAGCACATACAGGGTAGAAGAGACCCAGTACTTC. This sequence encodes CASTYRVEETQYF.

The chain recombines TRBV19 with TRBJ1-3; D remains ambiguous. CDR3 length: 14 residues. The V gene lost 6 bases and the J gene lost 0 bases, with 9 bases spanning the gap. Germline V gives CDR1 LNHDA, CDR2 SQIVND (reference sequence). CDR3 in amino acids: CASREGLSGNTIYF. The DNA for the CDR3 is TGTGCCAGTAGAGAGGGCCTCTCTGGAAACACCATATATTTT. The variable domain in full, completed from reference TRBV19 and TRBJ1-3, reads DGGITQSPKYLFRKEGQNVTLSCEQNLNHDAMYWYRQDPGQGLRLIYYSQIVNDFQKGDIAEGYSVSREKKESFPLTVTSAQKNPTAFYLCASREGLSGNTIYFGEGSWLTVV.